Shown below are 5 T cell receptor beta chains from a single sample sequenced in a study of STAT5B mutations in CD4+ large granular lymphocyte leukemia. The table came from immunoSEQ multiplex PCR; TCRdb's copy has only in-frame clones and leaves some out. The data hold fewer than 25,000 clones, with 84% observed a single time. Input material: CD4+ T cells from blood buffy coats. Receptors originate from a human donor in good health.

The chain carries TRBV7-9 and TRBJ1-2, with a possible D match to TRBD1 (5 bases). V was shortened by 5 bases and J by 4 bases, with 11 bases between the two germline ends. The CDR3 covers 13 residues. CDR1 SEHNR and CDR2 FQNEAQ come from the germline V gene (reference sequence). DNA for the CDR3: TGTGCCAGCAGCCCGGGGACGTTCTATGGCTACACCTTC. Translating gives CASSPGTFYGYTF.

The V gene is TRBV7-7, the J gene TRBJ2-1; 11 positions match TRBD2. This CDR3 spans 15 amino acids. Germline CDR1 and CDR2: SSHAT and FNYEAQ (reference sequence). The junction had 2 bases not matched to a gene; V was cut back by 1 base and J by 6 bases. CDR3: CASSLGLAGGNEQFF. The CDR3 DNA is TGTGCCAGCAGCTTAGGCCTAGCGGGAGGCAATGAGCAGTTCTTC.

The chain combines TRBV9 with TRBJ2-1, with TRBD1 matching 9 bases. Germline V gene data show CDR1 as SGDLS and CDR2 as YYNGEE. V trimming: 4 bases; J trimming: 7 bases; junction bases outside the gene matches: 9. The CDR3 runs to 15 residues. The DNA for the CDR3 is TGTGCCAGCAGCCTCACGGGACAGGGATGGAATGAGCAGTTCTTC. The encoded protein is CASSLTGQGWNEQFF. The full variable domain, completed using reference TRBV9 and TRBJ2-1, is DSGVTQTPKHLITATGQRVTLRCSPRSGDLSVYWYQQSLDQGLQFLIQYYNGEERAKGNILERFSAQQFPDLHSELNLSSLELGDSALYFCASSLTGQGWNEQFFGPGTRLTVL.

The chain links TRBV7-9 to TRBJ2-5, with D perhaps TRBD1 or TRBD2 (5 bases each). Germline values: CDR1 SEHNR, CDR2 FQNEAQ (reference sequence). V lost 4 bases, J lost 2 bases, and 14 bases lay in between. The CDR3 extends over 15 amino acids. In DNA, the CDR3 is TGTGCCAGCAGCTCTACCGGGGCCCTACAAGAGACCCAGTACTTC. Amino acids: CASSSTGALQETQYF. The variable domain in full, completed from reference TRBV7-9 and TRBJ2-5, reads DTGVSQNPRHKITKRGQNVTFRCDPISEHNRLYWYRQTLGQGPEFLTYFQNEAQLEKSRLLSDRFSAERPKGSFSTLEIQRTEQGDSAMYLCASSSTGALQETQYFGPGTRLLVL.

This clone was seen a single time. V and J are TRBV10-2 and TRBJ1-5; D ambiguous. V was shortened by 2 bases and J by 7 bases, with 9 bases between the two germline ends. Germline CDR1 reads WSHSY; CDR2 reads SAAADI. The CDR3 is 13 residues long. CDR3 in amino acids: CASSEGQAQPQHF. The CDR3 bases are TGCGCCAGCAGTGAGGGTCAGGCCCAGCCCCAGCATTTT.